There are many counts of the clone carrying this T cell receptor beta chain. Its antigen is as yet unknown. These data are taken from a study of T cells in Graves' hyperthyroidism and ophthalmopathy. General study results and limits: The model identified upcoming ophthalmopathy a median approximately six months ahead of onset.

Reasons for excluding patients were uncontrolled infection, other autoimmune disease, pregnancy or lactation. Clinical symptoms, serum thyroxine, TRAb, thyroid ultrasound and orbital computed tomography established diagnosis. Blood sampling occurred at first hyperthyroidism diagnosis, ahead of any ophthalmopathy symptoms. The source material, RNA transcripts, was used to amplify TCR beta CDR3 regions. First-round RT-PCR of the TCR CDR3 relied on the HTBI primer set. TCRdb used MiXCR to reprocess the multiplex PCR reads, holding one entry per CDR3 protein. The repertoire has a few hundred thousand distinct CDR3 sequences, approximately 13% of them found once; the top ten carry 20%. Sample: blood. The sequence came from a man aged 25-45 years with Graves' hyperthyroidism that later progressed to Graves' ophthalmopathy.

CDR3 DNA sequence: TGCAGTGCTAGAGCGGAGACCCAGTACTTC. Amino acid sequence: CSARAETQYF. V usage is TRBV20-1 and J usage is TRBJ2-5; D is unclear. The V gene lost 1 base and the J gene lost 5 bases, with 2 bases spanning the gap. CDR1 is DFQATT, CDR2 SNEGSKA, per germline (reference sequence). CDR3 length equals 10 residues.